A single T cell receptor beta chain is shown here with its context. Here immunoSEQ multiplex PCR was the method, and the copy in TCRdb shows in-frame clones only, minus some. Of about 89,000 clones in the sample, around 86% were seen once. These data come from a study of preoperative IRX-2 immunotherapy in early breast cancer. This CDR3 comprises 15 residues. V lost 5 bases and J lost 4, with 16 bases in between. CDR1 is MNHGY and CDR2 is SAAAGT in the germline V gene. Treatment described: preoperative locoregional IRX-2 cytokine immunotherapy. This phase Ib study tested locoregional IRX-2 cytokine immunotherapy given before surgery.

This rearrangement joins TRBV6-8 to TRBJ2-3; tentatively, D is TRBD1 or TRBD2 (5 bases each). The sequence was obtained from a human donor with breast cancer. Sample: tumor tissue, taken after IRX-2 immunotherapy. This CDR3 is CASSEGSLAPDTQYF. In nucleotides, the CDR3 is TGTGCCAGCAGTGAGGGGTCATTAGCCCCAGATACGCAGTATTTT.